Below, one T cell receptor beta chain is given with its context. The repertoire was sequenced with immunoSEQ multiplex PCR; TCRdb's copy has only in-frame clones and lacks some. The data contain around 86,000 clones, 95% to 97% of them singletons. The germline V gene encodes CDR1 MGHDK and CDR2 SYGVNS. This CDR3 contains 12 residues. V was cut by 10 bases and J by 0 bases, with 6 bases left in between. The data stem from a study of technical replicates of blood from a handful of donors. V gene TRBV25-1 combines with J gene TRBJ2-2, with no clear D. Sequenced material: T cells isolated from PBMCs. This clonotype originated in a human donor in good health. The CDR3 sequence is CATSSNTGELFF. The CDR3 DNA is TGTGCCACCTCGTCGAACACCGGGGAGCTGTTTTTT. The whole variable domain, filled in from reference TRBV25-1 and TRBJ2-2, reads EADIYQTPRYLVIGTGKKITLECSQTMGHDKMYWYQQDPGMELHLIHYSYGVNSTEKGDLSSESTVSRIRTEHFPLTLESARPSHTSQYLCATSSNTGELFFGEGSRLTVL.